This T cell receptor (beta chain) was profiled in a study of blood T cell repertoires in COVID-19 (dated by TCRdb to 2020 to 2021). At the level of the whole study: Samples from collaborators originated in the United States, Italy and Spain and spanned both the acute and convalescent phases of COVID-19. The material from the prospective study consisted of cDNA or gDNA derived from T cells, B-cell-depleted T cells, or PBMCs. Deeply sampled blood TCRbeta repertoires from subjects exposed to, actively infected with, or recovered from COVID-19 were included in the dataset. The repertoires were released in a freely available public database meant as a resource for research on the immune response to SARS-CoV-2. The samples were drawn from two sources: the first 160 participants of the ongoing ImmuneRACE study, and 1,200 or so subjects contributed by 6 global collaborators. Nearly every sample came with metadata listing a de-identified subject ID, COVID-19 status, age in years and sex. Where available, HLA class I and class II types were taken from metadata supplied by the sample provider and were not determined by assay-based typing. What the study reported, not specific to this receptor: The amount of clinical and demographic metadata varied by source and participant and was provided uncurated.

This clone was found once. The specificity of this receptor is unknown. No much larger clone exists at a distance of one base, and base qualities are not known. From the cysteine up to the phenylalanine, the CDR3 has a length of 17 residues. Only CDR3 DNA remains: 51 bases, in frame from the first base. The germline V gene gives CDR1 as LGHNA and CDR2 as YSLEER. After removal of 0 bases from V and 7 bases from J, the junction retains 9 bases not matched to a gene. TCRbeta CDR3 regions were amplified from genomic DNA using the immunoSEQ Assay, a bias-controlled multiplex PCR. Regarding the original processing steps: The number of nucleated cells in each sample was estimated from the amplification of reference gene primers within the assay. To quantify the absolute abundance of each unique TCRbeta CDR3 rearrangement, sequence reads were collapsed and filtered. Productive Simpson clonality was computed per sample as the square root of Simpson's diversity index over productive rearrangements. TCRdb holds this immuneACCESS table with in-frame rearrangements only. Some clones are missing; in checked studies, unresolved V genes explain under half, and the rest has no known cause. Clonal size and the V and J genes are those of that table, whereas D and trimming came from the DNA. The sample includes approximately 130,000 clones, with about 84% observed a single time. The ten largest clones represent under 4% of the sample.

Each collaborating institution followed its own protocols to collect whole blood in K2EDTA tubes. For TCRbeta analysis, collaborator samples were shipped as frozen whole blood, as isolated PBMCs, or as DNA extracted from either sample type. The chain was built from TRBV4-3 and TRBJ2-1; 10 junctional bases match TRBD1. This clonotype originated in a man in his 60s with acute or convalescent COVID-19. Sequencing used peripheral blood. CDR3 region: CASSQDSGTGVSNEQFF. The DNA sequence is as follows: TGCGCCAGCAGCCAAGACTCCGGGACAGGGGTCTCAAATGAGCAGTTCTTC.